Presented here are 24 T cell receptor beta chains from one specimen sequenced in a study of T cell repertoires in cytomegalovirus infection. TCRdb re-called the reads with MiXCR, one entry per CDR3 protein. The data contain tens of thousands of distinct CDR3 sequences, 20% to 30% of them singletons. Antigens for these TCRs are unknown. The material was CD8+ T cells from cultured PBMCs, obtained from culture after CMV antigen stimulation. Source of these receptors: a human donor in good health (CMV status not recorded). Some clones in this sample may be carry-over from other donors' samples.

There are a few counts of this clonotype. V is TRBV7-3 and J is TRBJ2-2, with D hard to call. Germline assignment: CDR1 SGHTA and CDR2 FQGTGA. CDR3 length equals 12 residues. V lost 4 bases to trimming and J lost 4 bases, with 4 bases between them. Here the CDR3 reads CASSYSTGELFF. In DNA form, the CDR3 reads TGTGCCAGCAGCTACAGCACCGGGGAGCTGTTTTTT.

The chain employs TRBV20-1 and TRBJ2-7, with D perhaps TRBD1 (6 bases). CDR1 is DFQATT and CDR2 is SNEGSKA in the germline V gene (reference sequence). This CDR3 contains 13 residues. Trimming removed 5 bases at V and 4 bases at J, with 15 bases between. CDR3 nucleotides: TGCAGTGCTCCTACAACCAGGGGTTACGAGCAGTACTTC. It translates to CSAPTTRGYEQYF.

This clonotype was detected many times. The chain couples TRBV7-6 to TRBJ1-1, with TRBD1 identical over 11 bases. The junction had 3 bases not matched to a gene; V was cut back by 5 bases and J by 4 bases. Germline assignment: CDR1 SGHVS and CDR2 FNYEAQ. This CDR3 has 14 residues. CDR3 DNA: TGTGCCAGCAGCCTTGGACAGGGGGCCACTGAAGCTTTCTTT. This sequence encodes CASSLGQGATEAFF.

V is TRBV5-4 and J is TRBJ2-1; D may be TRBD1 (5 bases). Germline V gives CDR1 SGHNT, CDR2 YYREEE (reference sequence). There are 13 residues in the CDR3. V was pared by 5 bases and J by 10 bases, with 16 bases between. CDR3 protein: CASRPEDKSEQFF. The CDR3 DNA sequence: TGTGCCAGCAGACCAGAGGACAAATCGGAGCAGTTCTTC.

The chain links TRBV19 to TRBJ2-7; D is unclear. Trimming took off 3 bases at V and 1 base at J, with 10 bases between the two ends. This CDR3 spans 14 amino acids. From germline, CDR1 is LNHDA and CDR2 SQIVND (reference sequence). CDR3 in DNA: TGTGCCAGTAGTATTGTTGGATCTTCCTACGAGCAGTACTTC. The encoded protein is CASSIVGSSYEQYF.

The chain couples TRBV4-3 to TRBJ2-7; no firm D call. Trimming stripped 1 base from V and 0 bases from J, with 4 bases between. The CDR3 is 13 amino acids. Per germline, CDR1 LGHNA and CDR2 YSLEER. The CDR3 DNA follows: TGCGCCAGCAGCCAAGGGCCCTCCTACGAGCAGTACTTC. Its protein product is CASSQGPSYEQYF.

This clonotype was seen repeatedly, ten times or more. The CDR3 sequence is CASSEVVGTGSLYEQYF. In nucleotides, the CDR3 is TGTGCCAGCAGTGAGGTCGTCGGGACAGGGTCTTTGTACGAGCAGTACTTC. The chain combines TRBV2 with TRBJ2-7, with 9 nucleotides matching TRBD1. CDR3 size: 17 residues. With 3 bases clipped from V and 4 bases from J, the junction kept 13 bases outside the gene matches. CDR1 is SNHLY, CDR2 FYNNEI, per germline.

This clonotype was observed at least ten times. The rearrangement joins TRBV7-2 to TRBJ1-3; D is undetermined. Germline CDR1 is SGHTA and CDR2 is FQGNSA. The V end lost 1 base, the J end lost 0 bases, and 10 bases lay between the germline ends. The CDR3 is 16 amino acids. The CDR3 DNA is TGTGCCAGCAGCTTAGGTGTAGGCCTCTCTGGAAACACCATATATTTT. It translates to CASSLGVGLSGNTIYF.

The chain uses TRBV11-2 and TRBJ2-7; D remains ambiguous. Deletions cut 1 base from V and 3 bases from J, with 16 bases between. The CDR3 spans 16 residues. Germline-derived CDR1 and CDR2 are SGHAT and FQNNGV. The CDR3 region is CASSLVLESKGYEQYF. In nucleotides, the CDR3 is TGTGCCAGCAGCTTAGTTTTGGAGAGTAAGGGCTACGAGCAGTACTTC.

In its sample, this clonotype was seen many times. The rearrangement uses TRBV4-3 and TRBJ2-7; D is perhaps TRBD2 (7 bases). Germline loops: CDR1 LGHNA, CDR2 YSLEER. V was clipped by 0 bases and J by 3 bases, with 18 bases between them. CDR3 size: 17 residues. The CDR3 DNA sequence: TGCGCCAGCAGCCAAGATTGGGGGCGGGAGTTTGACTACGAGCAGTACTTC. Amino acids: CASSQDWGREFDYEQYF.

This clonotype was seen ten or more times. The genes are TRBV11-2 and TRBJ1-4; D is ambiguous. The V end lost 6 bases, the J end lost 0 bases, and 11 bases lay between the germline ends. This CDR3 spans 15 amino acids. From germline, CDR1 is SGHAT and CDR2 FQNNGV. The CDR3 region is CASSSYGTTNEKLFF. CDR3 in DNA: TGTGCCAGCAGTTCATACGGGACAACTAATGAAAAACTGTTTTTT.

This clonotype has ten or more counts. The chain links TRBV7-8 to TRBJ2-1; 8 nucleotides agree with TRBD2. The CDR3 sequence is 17 residues long. V was clipped by 5 bases and J by 5 bases; unmatched bases: 14. CDR1 SGHVS and CDR2 FQNEAQ come from the germline V gene. The CDR3 DNA is TGTGCCAGCAGCCCTTCCCCTCCGGGACTAGTTGACAATGAGCAGTTCTTC. This gives the protein CASSPSPPGLVDNEQFF. The whole variable domain, filled in from reference TRBV7-8 and TRBJ2-1, reads GAGVSQSPRYKVAKRGQDVALRCDPISGHVSLFWYQQALGQGPEFLTYFQNEAQLDKSGLPSDRFFAERPEGSVSTLKIQRTQQEDSAVYLCASSPSPPGLVDNEQFFGPGTRLTVL.

V usage is TRBV20-1 and J usage is TRBJ2-5; no definite D call. The CDR3 has 11 amino acids. CDR1 is DFQATT, CDR2 SNEGSKA, per germline (reference sequence). Trimming cost V 4 bases and J 0 bases, with 3 bases left between them. CDR3 nucleotide sequence: TGCAGTGCTAATCACCAAGAGACCCAGTACTTC. Its translation is CSANHQETQYF.

The chain is built from TRBV29-1 and TRBJ1-2, with a weak D call TRBD1 (5 bases). V was pared by 5 bases and J by 10 bases, with 17 bases between. This CDR3 region has 12 residues. Germline CDR1 and CDR2: SQVTM and ANQGSEA. The CDR3 nucleotides read TGCAGCGTTCGTTCACAGGCCATGGACTACACCTTC. Protein: CSVRSQAMDYTF.

V and J are TRBV9 and TRBJ2-3, with a tentative D call TRBD1 (6 bases). This CDR3 is built from 17 residues. Germline-derived CDR1 and CDR2 are SGDLS and YYNGEE. Trimming shortened V by 2 bases and J by 3 bases, and 19 bases separated the two germline ends. This CDR3 is CASSVHPHRELTDTQYF. CDR3 sequence (DNA): TGTGCCAGCAGCGTTCATCCCCACAGGGAGTTGACAGATACGCAGTATTTT.

This clonotype was seen repeatedly, ten times or more. Sequence at one end of the junction differs from germline and may be a read error. This chain joins TRBV7-7 and TRBJ1-1; D is undetermined. CDR3 length: 13 residues. From germline, CDR1 is SSHAT and CDR2 FNYEAQ (reference sequence). Here the CDR3 DNA reads TGTGCTAGCAGCTCCGACTGGAACACTGAAGCTTTCTTT. It codes for CASSSDWNTEAFF.

This clonotype has only a few counts. This chain links TRBV28 with TRBJ2-5, with TRBD1 matching over 8 bases. Germline CDR1 reads MDHEN; CDR2 reads SYDVKM. The CDR3 consists of 16 residues. The V segment lost 5 bases and the J segment 4 bases; nucleotides outside the gene matches: 12. The CDR3 sequence is CASSATGGSTGETQYF. Written as DNA, the CDR3 is TGTGCCAGCAGTGCTACAGGGGGAAGTACGGGAGAGACCCAGTACTTC. The entire variable domain, with the rest obtained from reference TRBV28 and TRBJ2-5, is as follows: DVKVTQSSRYLVKRTGEKVFLECVQDMDHENMFWYRQDPGLGLRLIYFSYDVKMKEKGDIPEGYSVSREKKERFSLILESASTNQTSMYLCASSATGGSTGETQYFGPGTRLLVL.

This clonotype appeared a few times. V usage is TRBV5-1 and J usage is TRBJ2-3, with TRBD2 as a possible D gene (5 bases). This CDR3 has 14 amino acids. Germline CDR1 is SGHRS and CDR2 is YFSETQ. Trimming cost V 1 base and J 4 bases, with 10 bases left between them. The DNA for the CDR3 is TGCGCCAGCAGCTTGACGGACGGGGCAGATACGCAGTATTTT. Amino acid sequence: CASSLTDGADTQYF.

This clonotype was recorded at least ten times. The J gene is TRBJ2-1, the V gene TRBV4-3, with TRBD1 matching 9 bases. V dropped 2 bases and J dropped 0; count of bases not matched to a gene: 2. This CDR3 has 16 amino acids. CDR1 LGHNA and CDR2 YSLEER come from the germline V gene. CDR3 coding DNA: TGCGCCAGCAGCCAAAAGACAGGGGGCTCCTACAATGAGCAGTTCTTC. It encodes CASSQKTGGSYNEQFF.

This clonotype was observed a few times. The rearrangement joins TRBV7-8 to TRBJ2-1; the match to TRBD2 covers 8 bases. Germline V lookup: CDR1 SGHVS, CDR2 FQNEAQ. The V and J ends lost 1 base and 7 bases, in that order; junction bases with no gene match: 6. The CDR3 has 15 residues. The CDR3 protein is CASSLGTSLQNEQFF. CDR3 bases: TGTGCCAGCAGCTTAGGGACTAGCCTGCAGAATGAGCAGTTCTTC.

This chain links TRBV6-5 with TRBJ1-2; 7 positions match TRBD1. The CDR3 loop spans 14 amino acids. Unmatched junction bases numbered 7, after V lost 5 bases and J lost 4 bases. Germline V gene sequence: CDR1 MNHEY, CDR2 SVGAGI. CDR3 DNA: TGTGCCAGCAGTCGGCGGGACAGCGGCTATGGCTACACCTTC. Encoded protein: CASSRRDSGYGYTF.

The rearrangement joins TRBV5-4 to TRBJ2-4; D may be TRBD1 or TRBD2 (5 bases each). The CDR3 covers 13 residues. Germline CDR1 and CDR2: SGHNT and YYREEE (reference sequence). The V end lost 3 bases, the J end lost 8 bases, and 12 bases lay between the germline ends. The CDR3 region has the DNA TGTGCCAGCAGCTCGCAGGGAGAATACATTCAGTACTTC. Translated: CASSSQGEYIQYF.

Points on this clonotype: A much more abundant neighbour one base away suggests this may be a read error. The chain joins TRBV25-1 to TRBJ2-3; D uncertain. Looked up from germline, CDR1 is MGHDK and CDR2 is SYGVNS. The CDR3 consists of 13 residues. V was clipped by 7 bases and J by 2 bases, with 10 bases between them. The CDR3 bases are TGTGCCAGCAACACCACTACCACAGATACGCAGTATTTT. This translates into CASNTTTTDTQYF. Using reference TRBV25-1 and TRBJ2-3 for the parts outside the CDR3, the full variable domain is EADIYQTPRYLVIGTGKKITLECSQTMGHDKMYWYQQDPGMELHLIHYSYGVNSTEKGDLSSESTVSRIRTEHFPLTLESARPSHTSQYLCASNTTTTDTQYFGPGTRLTVL.

This clonotype was recorded a few times. The rearrangement joins TRBV5-4 to TRBJ1-5, with D unresolved. In germline, CDR1 is SGHNT, CDR2 YYREEE (reference sequence). Trimming took 4 bases from V and 4 from J, leaving 9 bases between them. The CDR3 length is 13 residues. The CDR3, as DNA: TGTGCCAGCAGCCCCGGGAGGAATCAGCCCCAGCATTTT. Translating it yields CASSPGRNQPQHF.